This T cell receptor (beta chain) was obtained from a study of shared clonotypes between healthy human individuals (dated by TCRdb to the early 2020s). A note on the overall study: The cohort included three men and a couple of women between 18 and 49 years of age. Blood TCR repertoires of a handful of healthy adults were deeply sequenced to estimate repertoire size and the extent of clonotype sharing between individuals. Each donor's leukapheresis produced roughly between about 0.9 and 9.5 billion PBMCs. To increase sequencing depth and limit assay-specific biases, different laboratories used diverse techniques to prepare libraries and sequence TCR repertoires. For each donor, CD4 naive and CD4 memory were each given three plates, CD8 naive was given two plates, and CD8 memory was given one plate.

The germline V gene supplies CDR1 SGDLS and CDR2 YYNGEE. Taken from cysteine to phenylalanine, the CDR3 has 17 residues. The entry retains the CDR3 DNA only, 51 bases that are in frame from base 1. Compared with germline, V lacks 3 bases and J lacks 3 bases; bases without a gene match: 10. Concerning this clone: Its antigen is unknown. Per-base quality was not reported, and no clone a single base away is much larger than it.

Donors were healthy HIV-negative adults with no recently reported acute infections or vaccinations. All donors were Caucasian adults living in Nashville, Tennessee, USA. CD4+ T cells were enriched by magnetic negative selection, after which naive cells were positively selected on CD45RA and the negative fraction was taken as the memory subset. Blood was obtained by leukapheresis, after which PBMCs were separated by Ficoll-Histopaque density gradient centrifugation and cryopreserved in liquid nitrogen vapor phase. Purity and quantity of every magnetically sorted T cell population were checked by analytical flow cytometry. Each sorted fraction had its genomic DNA isolated and then quantified by UV absorbance on a Nanodrop 2000c. General conclusions and limits of the study: Across a few donors, roughly 5% of naive CD4, 3% to 4% of naive CD8, 2% to 2.5% of memory CD4, and about 0.44% of memory CD8 clonotypes were shared. Because the study included a small number of donors, the genetic and exposure-history diversity represented was limited. Larger estimated clonotype richness was generally found for naive subsets than for memory subsets. Sampling was restricted to blood, and TCR repertoires in tissues likely differ from the TCR repertoires found in blood. Pairwise subsampling led to the expectation that sequencing depth would affect the degree of clonotype sharing among donors. Rarefaction of sorted-subset datasets indicated incomplete sequencing despite the large sequencing depth. Clonotypes shared by all four sorted-subset donors showed higher generation probabilities than non-shared clonotypes.

Using the deep immunoSEQ assay, multiplex PCR amplified TCR CDR3 regions from genomic DNA. Extracted genomic DNA from each cell subset was distributed evenly across all wells of several immunoSEQ 96-well plates, and each plate was treated as a replicate. For sorted subsets, each replicate PCR was loaded with 200 ng genomic DNA, equivalent to 25,000 to 30,000 T cell genomes. Purified libraries were quantified with a Qubit 3.0 fluorometer, sized on a Bioanalyzer 2100, and re-quantified with the KAPA Library Quantification kit. A separate single-read 150-cycle Illumina NextSeq 550 flow cell was used to sequence each immunoSEQ 96-well plate. The study's own analysis went as follows. Because only junctional sequences without quality scores were contained in the immunoSEQ output, filtering matching that applied to full-length reads could not be performed. Sequences were annotated with PyIR, a Python wrapper for IgBLAST v1.9, using IMGT germline references to assign V/J genes and CDR3. Reads were filtered out if the reads had weak V/J assignments (E-value above 1e-6), no CDR3, stop codons, out-of-frame junctions, or ambiguous translated residues. A V3J clonotype was defined by an identical inferred V gene, J gene, and CDR3 amino acid sequence. Percentage overlap between repertoires was computed as shared unique clonotypes divided by the size of the smaller repertoire. Richness of each repertoire was evaluated using RTK rarefaction, the Chao1 estimator, and Recon v2.1 estimates of unobserved clonotypes. For all TCRbeta clonotypes obtained by the gDNA method from a handful of donors, generation probabilities were computed with OLGA. TCRdb took over this immuneACCESS table, retaining in-frame rearrangements with V and J assigned. Such tables are incomplete; in checked studies, under half of the missing clones stem from an unresolved V gene, and the remainder is unexplained. D and trimming come from the DNA, and the V and J calls and clone size come from that table. The sample records around 1 million clones, over 60% of which are singletons. The ten biggest clones cover about 1.5% of the sample.

The V and J genes are TRBV9 and TRBJ2-3, and 10 junction bases match TRBD1. The receptor's source is a young man in good health. The sequencing input was memory CD4+ T cells sorted from blood. The cell subset or site label corresponds to: CD45RA-negative fraction. The CDR3 reads as follows: CASSAPRDRGRTDTQYF. The DNA sequence follows: TGTGCCAGCAGCGCCCCCCGGGACAGGGGTCGGACAGATACGCAGTATTTT.